The 3 T cell receptor beta chains in this list originate from one sample, sequenced in a study of response to subunit inactivated influenza vaccine. In TCRdb, the RT-PCR reads were re-called with MiXCR into one record per CDR3 protein. There are 630,000 or so distinct CDR3 sequences in the sample; more than 15% occur only once, and around 10% lies in the top ten. The sequences come from PBMCs from blood, collected approximately 12 days after vaccination. These receptors all stem from a man aged 50-59 years who received an inactivated influenza vaccine.

The chain links TRBV6-6 to TRBJ1-1, with 9 bases that match TRBD1. Trimming took 6 bases from V and 8 from J; bases not matched to a gene: 10. Germline V gene lookup returns CDR1 MNHNY and CDR2 SVGAGI (reference sequence). The CDR3 covers 14 residues. CDR3 in amino acids: CASSTTGGGTEAFF. The CDR3 DNA reads as TGTGCCAGCAGCACGACAGGGGGTGGAACGGAAGCTTTCTTT.

This clonotype came up a few times. DNA of the CDR3: TGTGCCACCAGCAGTCCACTGGGATCCTACAATGAGCAGTTCTTC. This encodes CATSSPLGSYNEQFF. The V call is TRBV15, the J call TRBJ2-1; D not resolved. The CDR3 runs to 15 residues. CDR1 LNHNV and CDR2 YYDKDF come from the germline V gene (reference sequence). Deletions cut 3 bases from V and 1 base from J, with 10 bases between. The full variable domain, completed using reference TRBV15 and TRBJ2-1, is DAMVIQNPRYQVTQFGKPVTLSCSQTLNHNVMYWYQQKSSQAPKLLFHYYDKDFNNEADTPDNFQSRRPNTSFCFLDIRSPGLGDTAMYLCATSSPLGSYNEQFFGPGTRLTVL.

The rearrangement uses TRBV5-5 and TRBJ2-7; the match to TRBD2 covers 10 bases. J lost 5 bases, V lost 0 bases, and 5 bases had no gene match. From germline, CDR1 is SGHKS and CDR2 YYEKEE (reference sequence). The CDR3 extends over 15 amino acids. The DNA of the CDR3 is TGTGCCAGCAGCTTGGCCTGGACTAGCGGTAACGAGCAGTACTTC. This encodes CASSLAWTSGNEQYF. Full variable domain (outside the CDR3, taken from reference TRBV5-5 and TRBJ2-7): DAGVTQSPTHLIKTRGQQVTLRCSPISGHKSVSWYQQVLGQGPQFIFQYYEKEERGRGNFPDRFSARQFPNYSSELNVNALLLGDSALYLCASSLAWTSGNEQYFGPGTRLTVT.